Listed here are 27 T cell receptor beta chains from one sample, sequenced in a study of regulatory T cells in long-lasting Graves disease. Building of the TCR beta libraries involved iRepertoire HTBI primers and Arm-PCR of CDR3 regions. TCRdb used MiXCR to reprocess the multiplex PCR reads, holding one entry per CDR3 protein. The profile shows about 220,000 distinct CDR3 sequences, approximately 18% of them singletons. Time point reported: newly diagnosed GD, antithyroid drugs for less than 3 months. Extracted PBMC RNA gave rise to the TCR library. These data were also filed under a second study, of T cells in Graves' hyperthyroidism and ophthalmopathy.

Sequences were derived from peripheral blood mononuclear cells (PBMCs), sampled at new diagnosis, from a patient treated with antithyroid drugs. The receptors derive from a woman in her 30s with Graves disease.

The chain joins TRBV4-1 to TRBJ1-2; 7 nucleotides align to TRBD1. Losses at the gene ends were 1 base for V and 3 bases for J; bases not matched to a gene: 5. Germline CDR1 reads MGHRA; CDR2 reads YSYEKL. The CDR3 has 15 amino acids. CDR3 protein: CASSQVEGADYGYTF. CDR3 DNA: TGCGCCAGCAGCCAAGTAGAGGGGGCAGACTATGGCTACACCTTC.

This clonotype was recorded at least ten times. This rearrangement joins TRBV2 to TRBJ2-7; D possibly corresponds to TRBD1 (5 bases). Germline CDR1 SNHLY, CDR2 FYNNEI. Trimming shortened V by 2 bases and J by 1 base, and 9 bases separated the two germline ends. The CDR3 loop spans 14 amino acids. The CDR3 coding sequence is TGTGCCAGCAGTGAACCGACAGCTTCCTACGAGCAGTACTTC. This sequence encodes CASSEPTASYEQYF.

In its sample, this clonotype was seen many times. V is TRBV24-1 and J is TRBJ2-1; weak D call: TRBD1 (5 bases). The V end lost 0 bases, the J end lost 4 bases, and 12 bases lay between the germline ends. Per germline, CDR1 KGHDR and CDR2 SFDVKD. The length of the CDR3 is 16 residues. CDR3 bases: TGTGCCACCAGTGATTTGTCGGCAGGGTCTTACAATGAGCAGTTCTTC. As protein: CATSDLSAGSYNEQFF.

The V gene is TRBV30, the J gene TRBJ1-4; D is possibly TRBD1 (5 bases). V was trimmed by 4 bases and J by 8 bases, leaving 14 bases between them. Germline lookup yields CDR1 GTSNPN and CDR2 SVGIG (reference sequence). The CDR3 has 13 residues. The chain's CDR3 is CAWTRDLGEKLFF. DNA of the CDR3: TGTGCCTGGACCCGGGACCTAGGAGAAAAACTGTTTTTT.

This clonotype was seen at least ten times. J is TRBJ2-2 and V is TRBV20-1; a weak D match, TRBD2 (6 bases). This CDR3 is built from 14 residues. Germline CDR1 is DFQATT and CDR2 is SNEGSKA (reference sequence). The V and J ends lost 3 bases and 0 bases respectively, with 8 bases between them. The CDR3 loop reads CSASGSANTGELFF. CDR3 in DNA: TGCAGTGCTAGCGGGAGCGCGAACACCGGGGAGCTGTTTTTT.

The chain employs TRBV29-1 and TRBJ1-2; D is uncertain. V dropped 0 bases and J dropped 2 bases, with 10 bases sitting between them. In germline, CDR1 is SQVTM, CDR2 ANQGSEA. The CDR3 loop spans 14 amino acids. CDR3 DNA sequence: TGCAGCGTTGAAGATATGGTATTGAACTATGGCTACACCTTC. Encoded protein: CSVEDMVLNYGYTF.

Ten or more counts support this clonotype. The chain has TRBV27 and TRBJ1-5, with D possibly TRBD1 on 5 matching bases. Germline V gene lookup returns CDR1 MNHEY and CDR2 SMNVEV (reference sequence). V lost 7 bases and J lost 0, with 16 bases in between. The CDR3 contains 16 residues. This CDR3 reads CASIGPLRASNQPQHF. DNA of the CDR3: TGTGCCAGCATCGGGCCTCTCAGGGCTAGCAATCAGCCCCAGCATTTT.

CDR3 nucleotide sequence: TGTGCCAGCAGCCGAATGATAGGCGGGGAGCTGTTTTTT. Encoded protein: CASSRMIGGELFF. The J gene is TRBJ2-2, the V gene TRBV7-3; D remains unclear. There are 13 residues in the CDR3. V shed 5 bases and J shed 7 bases, with 11 bases lying between them. Looked up from germline, CDR1 is SGHTA and CDR2 is FQGTGA.

The rearrangement joins TRBV20-1 to TRBJ2-7; D tentatively reads TRBD1 or TRBD2 (7 bases each). There are 16 residues in the CDR3. Germline loops: CDR1 DFQATT, CDR2 SNEGSKA (reference sequence). The V gene lost 0 bases and the J gene lost 6 bases, with 21 bases spanning the gap. CDR3 nucleotides: TGCAGTGCTAGAGATCAGCGGGACAGTCTCGAGGGCGAGCAGTACTTC. As protein: CSARDQRDSLEGEQYF.

This clonotype was recorded at least ten times. The chain recombines TRBV20-1 with TRBJ1-3, with D tentatively TRBD1 (6 bases). The CDR3 length is 17 residues. V was cut by 0 bases and J by 0 bases, with 15 bases left in between. Looked up from germline, CDR1 is DFQATT and CDR2 is SNEGSKA (reference sequence). CDR3 bases: TGCAGTGCTAGAGATCCGGGGGCTCGGAGCTCTGGAAACACCATATATTTT. This gives the protein CSARDPGARSSGNTIYF.

The chain uses TRBV30 and TRBJ1-1; 9 bases fit TRBD1. The germline CDR1 and CDR2 sequences are GTSNPN and SVGIG (reference sequence). V lost 5 bases and J lost 2; bases outside the gene matches: 12. There are 16 residues in the CDR3. The CDR3 bases are TGTGCCTGGCGTCTCCCCGGGACAGGGAAAAACACTGAAGCTTTCTTT. Protein product: CAWRLPGTGKNTEAFF.

A single count supports this clonotype. The chain links TRBV28 to TRBJ1-1; D is possibly TRBD1 (6 bases). The CDR3 length is 15 residues. Per the germline V gene, CDR1 is MDHEN and CDR2 is SYDVKM. V was shortened by 3 bases and J by 0 bases, with 11 bases between the two germline ends. CDR3 amino acids: CASSFDRPMNTEAFF. CDR3 in DNA: TGTGCCAGCAGTTTTGACAGGCCCATGAACACTGAAGCTTTCTTT.

The J gene is TRBJ2-7, the V gene TRBV11-2, with D perhaps TRBD2 (5 bases). V was shortened by 3 bases and J by 7 bases, with 10 bases between the two germline ends. Germline CDR1 reads SGHAT; CDR2 reads FQNNGV. This CDR3 comprises 12 residues. The CDR3, as DNA: TGTGCCAGCAGCTTCCGAAAGCGGGAGCAGTACTTC. The encoded protein is CASSFRKREQYF.

This clonotype occurred many times. This chain's CDR3 is CATSRDLGAEAFF. The CDR3 DNA sequence: TGTGCCACCAGCAGAGATCTCGGGGCTGAAGCTTTCTTT. This sequence joins TRBV15 and TRBJ1-1; no definite D call. Germline CDR1 LNHNV, CDR2 YYDKDF (reference sequence). This CDR3 is built from 13 residues. V was pared by 0 bases and J by 6 bases, with 8 bases between.

This clonotype was found many times. The J gene is TRBJ1-6, the V gene TRBV27; unclear D gene. CDR1 is MNHEY and CDR2 is SMNVEV in the germline V gene (reference sequence). V lost 3 bases, J lost 0 bases, and 9 bases lay in between. This CDR3 has 16 residues. CDR3 protein: CASSLRWSSYNSPLHF. The DNA of the CDR3 is TGTGCCAGCAGTTTGAGGTGGAGCTCCTATAATTCACCCCTCCACTTT.

As for this clonotype: Just one base apart from a much larger clone, this may be a read error. The V gene is TRBV10-3, the J gene TRBJ2-7; TRBD2 agrees at 8 bases. The CDR3 totals 15 residues. Germline V gene sequence: CDR1 ENHRY, CDR2 SYGVKD. V shed 5 bases and J 0 bases; nucleotides not matched to a gene: 6. The CDR3 here is CAISSLAVTSYEQYF. CDR3 bases: TGTGCCATCAGTTCACTAGCGGTTACCTCCTACGAGCAGTACTTC.

The table lists this clonotype with many counts. The V call is TRBV12-5, the J call TRBJ1-1, with 10 positions matching TRBD1. CDR1 is LGHNT, CDR2 FRNRAP, per germline. Germline trimming cut 0 bases from V and 2 bases from J; bases unmatched to any gene: 6. This CDR3 has 17 amino acids. CDR3: CASGLVPGTGVNTEAFF. For the CDR3, the DNA is TGTGCTAGTGGTTTGGTACCCGGGACAGGGGTAAACACTGAAGCTTTCTTT.

The chain recombines TRBV18 with TRBJ2-1; D remains unclear. The V gene lost 5 bases and the J gene lost 6 bases, with 8 bases spanning the gap. Germline V gene lookup returns CDR1 KGHSH and CDR2 LQKENI. CDR3 length: 12 amino acids. The CDR3, as DNA: TGTGCCAGCTCAGCCATCCGCAATGAGCAGTTCTTC. Translating it yields CASSAIRNEQFF.

The chain combines TRBV19 with TRBJ2-5, with 9 bases identical to TRBD1. The closer fit of TRBJ2-1 to the DNA end suggests the J call may be wrong. Germline V gene lookup returns CDR1 LNHDA and CDR2 SQIVND (reference sequence). The CDR3 is 15 amino acids. CDR3 sequence reads: CASSAGTGTYNEQFF. The CDR3 region has the DNA TGTGCCAGTAGTGCCGGGACAGGGACCTACAATGAGCAGTTCTTC.

This chain's CDR3 is CASSVGGAGGYTF. The CDR3, as DNA: TGTGCCAGCAGCGTAGGGGGGGCAGGTGGCTACACCTTC. This sequence joins TRBV9 and TRBJ1-2; D is perhaps TRBD1 (6 bases). Germline lookup yields CDR1 SGDLS and CDR2 YYNGEE. The CDR3 is made up of 13 amino acids. V lost 0 bases and J 7 bases, leaving 10 bases between the germline ends.

This clonotype occurred many times. The J gene is TRBJ2-7, the V gene TRBV4-1; 9 bases match TRBD1. The junction had 8 bases not matched to a gene; V was cut back by 0 bases and J by 2 bases. The CDR3 runs to 17 residues. The germline V gene has CDR1 MGHRA and CDR2 YSYEKL. The DNA for the CDR3 is TGCGCCAGCAGCCAAGATCCACAGGGGGCGCAAGCCTACGAGCAGTACTTC. It specifies CASSQDPQGAQAYEQYF.

This clonotype has ten or more counts. This chain uses TRBV5-1 with TRBJ1-4, with D unclear. The V end lost 5 bases, the J end lost 8 bases, and 10 bases lay between the germline ends. CDR1 is SGHRS and CDR2 is YFSETQ in the germline V gene. The CDR3 sequence is 12 residues long. The CDR3 loop reads CASRSGYEKLFF. As DNA, the CDR3 is TGCGCCAGCAGATCAGGCTACGAAAAACTGTTTTTT.

This clonotype was seen many times. The V and J genes are TRBV20-1 and TRBJ1-5; D call uncertain. Per the germline V gene, CDR1 is DFQATT and CDR2 is SNEGSKA (reference sequence). V dropped 1 base and J dropped 1 base, with 11 bases sitting between them. The CDR3 consists of 15 residues. CDR3 DNA: TGCAGTGCTAGAGTCTCGGACCAAAGCAATCAGCCCCAGCATTTT. As protein: CSARVSDQSNQPQHF.

This clonotype has a count of ten or more. This rearrangement joins TRBV20-1 to TRBJ2-1; 9 bases are a match to TRBD2. CDR1 and CDR2 (germline): DFQATT, SNEGSKA (reference sequence). V trimming: 6 bases; J trimming: 5 bases; junction bases outside the gene matches: 11. The CDR3 loop spans 15 amino acids. The CDR3 region has the DNA TGCAGTGCCAGGGCGATAGCGGGAGTGGACAATGAGCAGTTCTTC. It encodes CSARAIAGVDNEQFF.

This clonotype was picked up a small number of times. This rearrangement joins TRBV11-2 to TRBJ1-1; TRBD1 aligns across 8 bases. J lost 5 bases, V lost 5 bases, and 7 bases had no gene match. From germline, CDR1 is SGHAT and CDR2 FQNNGV. CDR3 length: 14 residues. In DNA form, the CDR3 reads TGTGCCAGCAGCCTCTTGACAGGGGTTACTGAAGCTTTCTTT. This encodes CASSLLTGVTEAFF.

This clonotype was found many times. The chain combines TRBV28 with TRBJ1-5; a weak D match, TRBD1 (6 bases). This CDR3 comprises 14 residues. V lost 8 bases, J lost 1 base, and 12 bases lay in between. In germline, CDR1 is MDHEN, CDR2 SYDVKM. The CDR3, as DNA: TGTGCCAGCGAGGGGGGACACAGCAATCAGCCCCAGCATTTT. It yields the protein CASEGGHSNQPQHF.

This clonotype was found many times. CDR3 DNA: TGTGCTTCCTGGGCCAAAAATAGCAATCAGCCCCAGCATTTT. This gives the protein CASWAKNSNQPQHF. V gene TRBV12-5 combines with J gene TRBJ1-5; no reliable D call. Germline assignment: CDR1 LGHNT and CDR2 FRNRAP. The V and J ends lost 11 bases and 0 bases respectively, with 14 bases between them. This CDR3 contains 14 residues. Full variable domain (missing parts from reference TRBV12-5 and TRBJ1-5): DARVTQTPRHKVTEMGQEVTMRCQPILGHNTVFWYRQTMMQGLELLAYFRNRAPLDDSGMPKDRFSAEMPDATLATLKIQPSEPRDSAVYFCASWAKNSNQPQHFGDGTRLSIL.